Included here is one TCR beta chain sequence, with context. The data are from a study of blood T cell repertoires in COVID-19. Study details: Some COVID-19 samples were acute and others convalescent; all came from the United States, Italy and Spain. T cells, B-cell-depleted T cells, or PBMCs supplied cDNA or gDNA.

The Seattle site enrolled patients during active infection and followed them longitudinally. The V gene end was trimmed by 5 bases and the J gene end by 4 bases; junction bases not matched to a gene: 4. This CDR3 spans 13 amino acids. In germline, CDR1 is MDHEN, CDR2 SYDVKM. As originally analysed: Estimation of nucleated cell counts relied on the amplification of reference gene primers. The data were produced by immunoSEQ multiplex PCR, yet TCRdb's version contains in-frame clones alone and is incomplete. That table is the source of V, J and clone size, and D and trimming were worked out from the DNA. The table lists 150,000 to 170,000 clones, 70% to 90% of them singletons.

What was sequenced was peripheral blood. V usage is TRBV28 and J usage is TRBJ1-2; 7 nucleotides match TRBD1. This sequence originates from a man aged 60 to 75 with COVID-19, enrolled during active disease. The CDR3 here is CASSEGAPYGYTF. The CDR3 DNA sequence: TGTGCCAGCAGTGAGGGGGCCCCCTATGGCTACACCTTC.